This TCR beta chain emerged from a study of blood T cell repertoires in COVID-19. There are 12 residues in the CDR3. Germline V lookup: CDR1 MDHEN, CDR2 SYDVKM. TCRdb's copy holds only in-frame clones and misses some; the assay was immunoSEQ multiplex PCR. The table shows 30,000 to 35,000 clones, with about 89% occurring only once. Sequenced input: peripheral blood. The J gene is TRBJ1-2, the V gene TRBV28, with D unclear. This TCR was sampled from a man older than 75 with active COVID-19. The CDR3 here is CASFGVNYGYTF. In DNA form, the CDR3 reads TGTGCTTCCTTCGGGGTTAACTATGGCTACACCTTC.